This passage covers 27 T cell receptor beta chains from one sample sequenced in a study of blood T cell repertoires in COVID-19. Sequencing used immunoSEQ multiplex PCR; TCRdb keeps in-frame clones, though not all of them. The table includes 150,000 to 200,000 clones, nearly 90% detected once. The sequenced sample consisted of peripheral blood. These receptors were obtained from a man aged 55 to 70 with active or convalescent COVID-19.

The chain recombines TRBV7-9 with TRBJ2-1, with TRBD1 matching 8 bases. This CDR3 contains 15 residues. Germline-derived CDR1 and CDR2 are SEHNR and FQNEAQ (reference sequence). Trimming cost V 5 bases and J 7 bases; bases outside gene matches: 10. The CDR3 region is CASSPYQGAGNEQFF. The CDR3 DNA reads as TGTGCCAGCAGCCCTTACCAGGGGGCGGGAAATGAGCAGTTCTTC. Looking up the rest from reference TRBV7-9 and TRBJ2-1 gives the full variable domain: DTGVSQNPRHKITKRGQNVTFRCDPISEHNRLYWYRQTLGQGPEFLTYFQNEAQLEKSRLLSDRFSAERPKGSFSTLEIQRTEQGDSAMYLCASSPYQGAGNEQFFGPGTRLTVL.

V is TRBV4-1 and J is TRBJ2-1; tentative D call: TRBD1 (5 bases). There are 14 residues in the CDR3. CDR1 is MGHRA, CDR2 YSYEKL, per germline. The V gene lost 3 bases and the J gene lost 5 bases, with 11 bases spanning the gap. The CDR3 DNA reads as TGCGCCAGCAGCCAGTCGACAGATCACAATGAGCAGTTCTTC. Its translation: CASSQSTDHNEQFF.

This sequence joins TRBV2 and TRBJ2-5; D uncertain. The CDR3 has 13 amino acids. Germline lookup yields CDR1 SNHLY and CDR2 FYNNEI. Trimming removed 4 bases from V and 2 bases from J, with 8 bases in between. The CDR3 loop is CASSAGQQETQYF. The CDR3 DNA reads TGTGCCAGCAGTGCTGGGCAACAAGAGACCCAGTACTTC.

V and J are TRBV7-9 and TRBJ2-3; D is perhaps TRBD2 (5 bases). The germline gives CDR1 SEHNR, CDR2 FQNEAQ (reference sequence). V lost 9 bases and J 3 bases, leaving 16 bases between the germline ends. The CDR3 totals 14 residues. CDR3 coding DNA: TGTGCCAGTGGAGCGGACGGTGGGACAGATACGCAGTATTTT. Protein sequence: CASGADGGTDTQYF.

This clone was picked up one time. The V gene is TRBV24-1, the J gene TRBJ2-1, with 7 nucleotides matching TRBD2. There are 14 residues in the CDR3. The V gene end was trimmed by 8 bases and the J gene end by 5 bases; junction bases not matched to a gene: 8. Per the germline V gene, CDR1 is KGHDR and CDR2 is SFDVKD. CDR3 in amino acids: CATMDASGDNEQFF. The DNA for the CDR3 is TGTGCCACCATGGATGCTAGCGGCGACAATGAGCAGTTCTTC.

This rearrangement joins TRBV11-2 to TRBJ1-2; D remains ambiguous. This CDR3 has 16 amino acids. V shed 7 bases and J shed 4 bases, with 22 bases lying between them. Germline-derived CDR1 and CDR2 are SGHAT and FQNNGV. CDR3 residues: CASTRLNGSRGYGYTF. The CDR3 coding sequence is TGTGCCAGCACCCGTTTGAATGGGTCCCGGGGCTATGGCTACACCTTC.

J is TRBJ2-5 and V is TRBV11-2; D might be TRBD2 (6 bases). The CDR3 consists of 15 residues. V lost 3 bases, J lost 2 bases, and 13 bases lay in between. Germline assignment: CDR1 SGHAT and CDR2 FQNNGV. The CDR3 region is CASSFYGRGQETQYF. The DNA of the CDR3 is TGTGCCAGCAGCTTTTATGGGCGGGGACAAGAGACCCAGTACTTC.

CDR3 bases: TGTGCCAGCAGCTTAGTTCTTAAGCCTTATAGCAATCAGCCCCAGCATTTT. Its translation: CASSLVLKPYSNQPQHF. The chain combines TRBV11-3 with TRBJ1-5; D not resolved. The CDR3 runs to 17 residues. Germline V gene data show CDR1 as SGHNT and CDR2 as YENEEA. Trimming left V 1 base short and J 0 bases short, with 13 bases between.

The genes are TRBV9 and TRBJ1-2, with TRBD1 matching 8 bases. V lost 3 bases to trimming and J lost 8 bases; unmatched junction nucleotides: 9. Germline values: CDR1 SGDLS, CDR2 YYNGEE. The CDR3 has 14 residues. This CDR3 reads CASSDRSGGSGYTF. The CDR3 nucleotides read TGTGCCAGCAGCGATCGTTCAGGGGGCTCGGGCTACACCTTC.

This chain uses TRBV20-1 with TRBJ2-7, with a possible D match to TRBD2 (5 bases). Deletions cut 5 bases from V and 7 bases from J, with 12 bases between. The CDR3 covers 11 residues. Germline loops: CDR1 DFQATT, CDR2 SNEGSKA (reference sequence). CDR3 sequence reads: CSALGPGEQYF. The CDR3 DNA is TGCAGTGCTTTAGGCCCGGGGGAGCAGTACTTC.

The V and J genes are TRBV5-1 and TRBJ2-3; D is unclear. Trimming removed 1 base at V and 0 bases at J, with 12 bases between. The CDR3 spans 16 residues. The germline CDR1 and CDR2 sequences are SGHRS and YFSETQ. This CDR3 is CASSLLAGLSTDTQYF. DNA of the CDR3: TGCGCCAGCAGCTTGTTGGCAGGCCTCAGCACAGATACGCAGTATTTT.

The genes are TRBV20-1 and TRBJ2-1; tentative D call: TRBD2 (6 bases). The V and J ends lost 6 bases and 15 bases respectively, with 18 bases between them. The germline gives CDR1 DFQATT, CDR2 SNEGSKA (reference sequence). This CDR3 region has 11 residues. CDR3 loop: CSAFGLGGWFF. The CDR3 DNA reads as TGCAGTGCCTTCGGACTGGGGGGTTGGTTCTTC.

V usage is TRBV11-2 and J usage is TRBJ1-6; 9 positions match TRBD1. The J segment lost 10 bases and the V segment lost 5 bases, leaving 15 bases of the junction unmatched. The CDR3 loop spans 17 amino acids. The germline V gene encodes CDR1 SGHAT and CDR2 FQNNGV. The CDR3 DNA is TGTGCCAGCAGCCCGTCCCCCGTACAGGGGGCTGGATCACCCCTCCACTTT. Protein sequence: CASSPSPVQGAGSPLHF.

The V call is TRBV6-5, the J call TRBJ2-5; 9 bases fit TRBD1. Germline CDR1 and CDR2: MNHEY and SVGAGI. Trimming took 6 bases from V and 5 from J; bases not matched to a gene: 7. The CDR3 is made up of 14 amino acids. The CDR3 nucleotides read TGTGCCAGCAGGTTGGGACAGGGAGGGGAGACCCAGTACTTC. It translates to CASRLGQGGETQYF.

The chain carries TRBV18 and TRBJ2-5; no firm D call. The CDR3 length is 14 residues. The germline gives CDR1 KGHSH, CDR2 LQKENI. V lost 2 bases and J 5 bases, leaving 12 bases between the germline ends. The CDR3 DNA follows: TGTGCCAGCTCACCAACACCAGGCGTGGAGACCCAGTACTTC. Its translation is CASSPTPGVETQYF.

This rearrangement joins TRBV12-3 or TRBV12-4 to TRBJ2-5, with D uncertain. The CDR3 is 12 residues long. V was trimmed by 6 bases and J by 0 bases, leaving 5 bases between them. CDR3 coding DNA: TGTGCCAGCAGCCGGTACCAAGAGACCCAGTACTTC. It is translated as CASSRYQETQYF.

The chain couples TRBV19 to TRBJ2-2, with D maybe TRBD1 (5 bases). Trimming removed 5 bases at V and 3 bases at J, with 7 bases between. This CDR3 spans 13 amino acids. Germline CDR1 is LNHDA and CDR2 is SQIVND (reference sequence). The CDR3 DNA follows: TGTGCCAGTAGTGCCAGGGACACCGGGGAGCTGTTTTTT. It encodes CASSARDTGELFF.

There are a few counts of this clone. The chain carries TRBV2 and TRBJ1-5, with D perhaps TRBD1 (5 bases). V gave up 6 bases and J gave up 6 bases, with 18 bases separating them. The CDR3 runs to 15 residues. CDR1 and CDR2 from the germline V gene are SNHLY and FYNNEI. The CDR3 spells CASRTNQGGSQPQHF. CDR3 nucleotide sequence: TGTGCCAGCAGGACTAATCAGGGAGGGAGTCAGCCCCAGCATTTT. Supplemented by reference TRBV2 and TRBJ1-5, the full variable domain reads EPEVTQTPSHQVTQMGQEVILRCVPISNHLYFYWYRQILGQKVEFLVSFYNNEISEKSEIFDDQFSVERPDGSNFTLKIRSTKLEDSAMYFCASRTNQGGSQPQHFGDGTRLSIL.

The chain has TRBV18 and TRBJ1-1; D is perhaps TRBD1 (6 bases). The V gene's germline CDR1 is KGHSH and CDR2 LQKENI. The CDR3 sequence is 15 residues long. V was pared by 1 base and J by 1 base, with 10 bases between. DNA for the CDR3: TGTGCCAGCTCACCACGGGGGGGCCCGAACACTGAAGCTTTCTTT. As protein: CASSPRGGPNTEAFF.

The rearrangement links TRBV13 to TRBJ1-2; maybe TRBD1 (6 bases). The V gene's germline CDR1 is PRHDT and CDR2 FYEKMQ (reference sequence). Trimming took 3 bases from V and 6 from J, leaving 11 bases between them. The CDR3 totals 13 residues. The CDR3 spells CASSLRTVDGYTF. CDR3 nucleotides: TGTGCCAGCAGCTTGCGGACAGTGGATGGCTACACCTTC.

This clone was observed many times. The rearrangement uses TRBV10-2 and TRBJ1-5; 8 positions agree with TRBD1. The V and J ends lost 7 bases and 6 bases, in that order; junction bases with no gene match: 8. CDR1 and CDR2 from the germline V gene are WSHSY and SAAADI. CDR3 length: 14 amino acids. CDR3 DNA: TGCGCCAGCACCCAATCGGACAGGGCTCAGCCCCAGCATTTT. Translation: CASTQSDRAQPQHF.

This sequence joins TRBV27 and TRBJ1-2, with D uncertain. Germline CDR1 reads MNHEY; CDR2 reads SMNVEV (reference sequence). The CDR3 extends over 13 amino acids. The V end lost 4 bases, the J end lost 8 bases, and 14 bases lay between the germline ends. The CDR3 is CASSSTPYWGYTF. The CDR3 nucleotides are TGTGCCAGCAGTTCAACCCCCTATTGGGGCTACACCTTC.

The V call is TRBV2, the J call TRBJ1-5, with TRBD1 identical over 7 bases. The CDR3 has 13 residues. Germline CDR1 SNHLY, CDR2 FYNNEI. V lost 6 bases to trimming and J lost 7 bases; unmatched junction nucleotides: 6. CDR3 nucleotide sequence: TGTGCCAGCAGGGGGGACAGCCAACAGCCCCAGCATTTT. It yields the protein CASRGDSQQPQHF.

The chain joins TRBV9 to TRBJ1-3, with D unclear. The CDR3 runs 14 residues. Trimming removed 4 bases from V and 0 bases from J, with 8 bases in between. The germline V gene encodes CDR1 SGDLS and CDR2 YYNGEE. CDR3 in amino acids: CASSPVYSGNTIYF. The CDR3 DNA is TGTGCCAGCAGCCCCGTTTACTCTGGAAACACCATATATTTT.

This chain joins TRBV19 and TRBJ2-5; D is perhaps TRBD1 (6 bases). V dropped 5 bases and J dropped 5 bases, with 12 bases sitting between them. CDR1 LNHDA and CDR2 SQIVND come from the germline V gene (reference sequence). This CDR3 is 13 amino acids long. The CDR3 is CASSQTGFETQYF. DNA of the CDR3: TGTGCCAGTAGTCAGACAGGTTTTGAGACCCAGTACTTC.

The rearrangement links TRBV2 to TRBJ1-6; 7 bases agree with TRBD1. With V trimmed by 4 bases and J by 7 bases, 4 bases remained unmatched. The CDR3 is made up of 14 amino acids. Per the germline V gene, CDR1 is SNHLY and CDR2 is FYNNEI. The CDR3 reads CASSASGGNSPLHF. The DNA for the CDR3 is TGTGCCAGCAGTGCCTCAGGGGGGAATTCACCCCTCCACTTT.

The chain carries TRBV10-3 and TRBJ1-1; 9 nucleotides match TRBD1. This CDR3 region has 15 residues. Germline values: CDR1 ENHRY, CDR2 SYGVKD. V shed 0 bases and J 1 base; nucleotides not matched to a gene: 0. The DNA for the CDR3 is TGTGCCATCAGTGAGTCGGGACAGGGGAACACTGAAGCTTTCTTT. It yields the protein CAISESGQGNTEAFF.